This T cell receptor beta chain originates from a study of blood T cell repertoires in COVID-19. Study overall: The origin of the acute and convalescent COVID-19 samples was the United States, Italy and Spain. PBMCs, B-cell-depleted T cells, or T cells provided the cDNA or gDNA that made up the material.

V was cut by 1 base and J by 7 bases, with 19 bases left in between. The CDR3 sequence is 17 residues long. The V gene's germline CDR1 is KGHDR and CDR2 SFDVKD. Per the study methods: Scientists estimated how many nucleated cells there were by amplifying reference gene primers. This table comes from immunoSEQ multiplex PCR, and its TCRdb copy is limited to in-frame clones, with some not included. For V, J and clone size, that table is used; D and trimming come from the DNA. Of about 200,000 clones detected, roughly 87% appear once; the ten largest clones hold around a fifth. This TCR came from a man aged 60 to 75 with active or convalescent COVID-19. This rearrangement joins TRBV24-1 to TRBJ2-1; tentatively, D is TRBD2 (5 bases). The source material was peripheral blood. For the CDR3, the DNA is TGTGCCACCAGTGATTTAAGTTGGGCAGCTTCGGGGAATGAGCAGTTCTTC. Its translation is CATSDLSWAASGNEQFF.